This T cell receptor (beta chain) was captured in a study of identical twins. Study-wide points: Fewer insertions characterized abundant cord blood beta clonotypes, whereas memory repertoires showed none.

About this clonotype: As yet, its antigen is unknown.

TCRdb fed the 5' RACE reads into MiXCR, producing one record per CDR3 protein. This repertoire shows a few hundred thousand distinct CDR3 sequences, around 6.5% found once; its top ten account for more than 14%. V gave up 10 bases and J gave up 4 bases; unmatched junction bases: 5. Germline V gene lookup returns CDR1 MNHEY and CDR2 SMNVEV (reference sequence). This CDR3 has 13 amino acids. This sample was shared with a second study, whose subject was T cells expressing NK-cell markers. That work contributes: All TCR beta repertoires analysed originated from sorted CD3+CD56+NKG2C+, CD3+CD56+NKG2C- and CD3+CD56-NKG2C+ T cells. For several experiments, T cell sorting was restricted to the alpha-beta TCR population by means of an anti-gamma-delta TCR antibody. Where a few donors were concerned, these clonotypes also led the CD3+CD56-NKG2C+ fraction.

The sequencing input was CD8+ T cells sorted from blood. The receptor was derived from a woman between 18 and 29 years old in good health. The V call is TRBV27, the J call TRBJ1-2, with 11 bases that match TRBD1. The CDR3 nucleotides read TGTGCCACCTTCGGACAGGGGGCCTATGGCTACACCTTC. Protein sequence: CATFGQGAYGYTF.